Listed below are T cell receptor beta chains from one sample, sequenced in a study of CXCR3-negative and CXCR3-positive naive CD8 T cells. TCRdb reprocessed the 5' RACE reads, with one entry per CDR3 protein and no DNA. The ten top clones account for approximately 0.82%, within a sample of around 84,000 distinct CDR3 sequences. Material for sequencing was naive CXCR3+ CD8+ T cells from blood. The receptors come from a human donor in good health. Some clones in this sample may be carry-over from other donors' samples. The CDR3 runs from the conserved cysteine through the conserved F or W.

v_call	j_call	cdr3_aa
TRBV29-1	TRBJ2-1	CSVEGMEYEQFF
TRBV7-9	TRBJ2-7	CASSDRYEQYF
TRBV7-3	TRBJ1-1	CASSLSPGSRTEAFF
TRBV6-5	TRBJ2-5	CASSMGQETQYF
TRBV20-1	TRBJ2-3	CSAWDGSTDTQYF
TRBV29-1	TRBJ2-7	CSVVSPTYEQYF
TRBV7-9	TRBJ1-1	CASSLGGSNTEAFF
TRBV4-3	TRBJ2-5	CASSQGAGRHQETQYF
TRBV28	TRBJ1-5	CASTIQPHNQPQHF
TRBV6-4	TRBJ2-3	CASSASGGATDTQYF
TRBV28	TRBJ2-2	CASSLQRNTGELFF
TRBV6-5	TRBJ2-5	CASAFRAGLAQYF
TRBV29-1	TRBJ2-5	CSALGATAQETQYF
TRBV12-3/TRBV12-4	TRBJ2-5	CASSKQGPETQYF
TRBV19	TRBJ1-5	CASSISGGNQPQHF
TRBV9	TRBJ2-1	CASSAHSERGDHNEQFF
TRBV6-6	TRBJ1-1	CASSTGVTEAFF
TRBV20-1	TRBJ2-3	CSATSVTTDTQYF
TRBV5-1	TRBJ1-1	CASSPGWGDYSEAFF
TRBV29-1	TRBJ2-1	CSALGLADEQFF
TRBV20-1	TRBJ2-7	CSADSWAVYEQYF
TRBV12-3/TRBV12-4	TRBJ2-7	CASTSREYEQYF
TRBV7-6	TRBJ1-2	CASSPGQGDYGYTF
TRBV5-5	TRBJ1-5	CASSLGWTAQPQHF